This TCR beta chain was obtained from a study of human thymus T cells. Blood DNA came from all available leukocytes, not a fixed cell number. TCRdb keeps only in-frame clones here, not all; method: immunoSEQ multiplex PCR. The sample yields 40,000 to 45,000 clones, 94% seen once. Per germline, CDR1 MNHNS and CDR2 SASEGT. This CDR3 contains 14 residues. Trimming pared 0 bases from V and 0 bases from J, leaving 3 bases between. The TCR sequence derives from a boy less than two years old with a congenital heart defect but otherwise immunologically healthy. The chain has TRBV6-1 and TRBJ2-1; no definite D call. Sequencing used blood. This chain's CDR3 is CASSEASSYNEQFF. The CDR3 nucleotides are TGTGCCAGCAGTGAAGCCAGCTCCTACAATGAGCAGTTCTTC.